These 9 T cell receptor beta chains were all obtained from the same sample, sequenced in a study of memory CD4+ T cells and cytomegalovirus serostatus. The sort gate was single viable CD3+CD4+CD8-CD45RO+ cells for memory CD4+ T cells. The table came from immunoSEQ multiplex PCR; TCRdb's copy has only in-frame clones and leaves some out. The sample includes about 50,000 clones, 70% to 85% of them seen just once. Sequenced material: memory CD4+ T cells from blood. Every receptor here comes from an adult in good health and CMV-seronegative.

This rearrangement joins TRBV4-3 to TRBJ2-2; D is ambiguous. The CDR3 contains 15 residues. Germline V gene data show CDR1 as LGHNA and CDR2 as YSLEER. V was pared by 6 bases and J by 3 bases, with 14 bases between. Here the CDR3 DNA reads TGCGCCAGCAGTCTGGTTGTAGCAGACACCGGGGAGCTGTTTTTT. This sequence encodes CASSLVVADTGELFF.

The count of this clone is one. The chain's CDR3 is CASSFISVEGSEQFF. The CDR3 bases are TGTGCCAGCAGCTTCATATCAGTGGAGGGCTCTGAGCAGTTCTTC. The chain links TRBV5-5 to TRBJ2-1; a weak D match, TRBD2 (6 bases). The CDR3 is 15 amino acids. The V gene lost 2 bases and the J gene lost 9 bases, with 18 bases spanning the gap. Germline lookup yields CDR1 SGHKS and CDR2 YYEKEE (reference sequence).

The table lists this clone with a few counts. The genes are TRBV5-1 and TRBJ2-3; D is unresolved. The V gene lost 3 bases and the J gene lost 6 bases, with 8 bases spanning the gap. This CDR3 has 12 amino acids. Germline V gives CDR1 SGHRS, CDR2 YFSETQ. The DNA of the CDR3 is TGCGCCAGCAGCTACCCGTCGGATACGCAGTATTTT. Its protein is CASSYPSDTQYF.

The gene calls are TRBV6-6 and TRBJ1-6; tentative D call: TRBD1 (5 bases). Germline lookup yields CDR1 MNHNY and CDR2 SVGAGI (reference sequence). This CDR3 spans 16 amino acids. V lost 4 bases and J 7 bases, leaving 17 bases between the germline ends. CDR3 in amino acids: CASSSGPGRTNSPLHF. CDR3 in DNA: TGTGCCAGCAGTTCTGGTCCGGGACGGACAAATTCACCCCTCCACTTT.

Written as DNA, the CDR3 is TGTGCCAGCAGCTTAGGGACTTCCAGCAATCAGCCCCAGCATTTT. Translating gives CASSLGTSSNQPQHF. The chain recombines TRBV7-2 with TRBJ1-5; D unresolved. There are 15 residues in the CDR3. The V gene lost 1 base and the J gene lost 1 base, with 8 bases spanning the gap. The germline V gene encodes CDR1 SGHTA and CDR2 FQGNSA.

The chain links TRBV28 to TRBJ2-6; maybe TRBD1 (5 bases). The CDR3 spans 17 residues. From germline, CDR1 is MDHEN and CDR2 SYDVKM. The V end lost 3 bases, the J end lost 0 bases, and 12 bases lay between the germline ends. The CDR3 here is CASSFFQGGSGANVLTF. The CDR3 DNA reads as TGTGCCAGCAGTTTTTTTCAGGGTGGCTCTGGGGCCAACGTCCTGACTTTC.

The chain recombines TRBV4-1 with TRBJ1-5, with TRBD1 matching 9 bases. Germline assignment: CDR1 MGHRA and CDR2 YSYEKL. V lost 5 bases, J lost 7 bases, and 9 bases stayed unmatched. The CDR3 covers 15 residues. The CDR3: CASSGPGQGRQPQHF. CDR3 DNA sequence: TGCGCCAGCAGCGGACCGGGACAGGGTCGACAGCCCCAGCATTTT.

The J gene is TRBJ1-1, the V gene TRBV14, with D perhaps matching TRBD1 (5 bases). The ends were cut back, 0 bases at V and 4 bases at J, with 12 bases in the middle. Germline loops: CDR1 SGHDN, CDR2 FVKESK. This CDR3 comprises 15 residues. The CDR3 is CASSQDLTAGTEAFF. CDR3 nucleotides: TGTGCCAGCAGCCAAGATTTGACAGCCGGCACTGAAGCTTTCTTT.

This clone appeared a few times. V is TRBV7-2 and J is TRBJ2-2, with TRBD1 matching 9 bases. The V and J ends lost 5 bases and 5 bases, in that order; junction bases with no gene match: 9. Germline lookup yields CDR1 SGHTA and CDR2 FQGNSA. The CDR3 sequence is 16 residues long. The CDR3 spells CASSRTGGARTGELFF. CDR3 bases: TGTGCCAGCAGCCGAACAGGGGGCGCAAGGACCGGGGAGCTGTTTTTT.